The 6 T cell receptor beta chains below all came from one sample that was sequenced in a study of Tregs in tolerant kidney transplant recipients. The nonmyeloablative bone marrow transplants came from related graft donors, with transient mixed chimerism. Here immunoSEQ multiplex PCR was the method, and the copy in TCRdb shows in-frame clones only, minus some. The table lists about 21,000 clones, over 75% of them singletons. The sample consisted of CD8+ T cells from blood (PBMCs), taken 6 months after the transplant. These receptors all stem from a human patient who received a combined kidney and bone marrow transplant. Some T cells here may be from the graft donor.

The chain recombines TRBV27 with TRBJ2-1; the match to TRBD2 covers 7 bases. Germline-derived CDR1 and CDR2 are MNHEY and SMNVEV (reference sequence). V was pared by 3 bases and J by 1 base, with 6 bases of the junction left unmatched. This CDR3 spans 16 amino acids. CDR3 residues: CASSFGAGTSYNEQFF. The CDR3 DNA reads TGTGCCAGCAGTTTTGGAGCGGGAACTTCCTACAATGAGCAGTTCTTC.

The V and J genes are TRBV6-1 and TRBJ2-1, with D perhaps TRBD2 (6 bases). Trimming took 3 bases from V and 6 from J, leaving 15 bases between them. CDR3 size: 15 residues. Germline assignment: CDR1 MNHNS and CDR2 SASEGT. The CDR3 sequence: CASSEWDSSRNEQFF. CDR3 DNA sequence: TGTGCCAGCAGTGAGTGGGACTCATCCCGCAATGAGCAGTTCTTC.

The chain joins TRBV19 to TRBJ2-7, with D perhaps TRBD1 (6 bases). This CDR3 region has 14 residues. Trimming removed 1 base at V and 5 bases at J, with 12 bases between. CDR1 is LNHDA, CDR2 SQIVND, per germline (reference sequence). CDR3 DNA sequence: TGTGCCAGTAGTATAGTAGGGGGTTCGGACGAGCAGTACTTC. Its protein is CASSIVGGSDEQYF.

The chain combines TRBV19 with TRBJ2-7; 11 nucleotides agree with TRBD1. Trimming took 3 bases from V and 2 from J; bases not matched to a gene: 3. Germline V gene data show CDR1 as LNHDA and CDR2 as SQIVND (reference sequence). The CDR3 runs 15 residues. The CDR3 spells CASSMTGQGAYEQYF. DNA for the CDR3: TGTGCCAGTAGTATGACGGGACAGGGGGCCTACGAGCAGTACTTC.

The chain has TRBV29-1 and TRBJ2-7, with TRBD2 identical over 7 bases. The CDR3 is 14 amino acids. The ends lost 0 bases at V and 0 bases at J; junction bases unmatched: 2. CDR1 and CDR2 from the germline V gene are SQVTM and ANQGSEA. The CDR3 spells CSVEERESSYEQYF. As DNA, the CDR3 is TGCAGCGTTGAAGAGCGGGAGAGCTCCTACGAGCAGTACTTC.

The J gene is TRBJ1-2, the V gene TRBV7-2; 11 bases are shared with TRBD1. In germline, CDR1 is SGHTA, CDR2 FQGNSA. The CDR3 is made up of 15 amino acids. V shed 4 bases, J shed 5 bases, and the junction held 6 bases outside the gene matches. CDR3 coding DNA: TGTGCCAGCAGCTACGGGACAGGGGGGTCGTATGGCTACACCTTC. It specifies CASSYGTGGSYGYTF.